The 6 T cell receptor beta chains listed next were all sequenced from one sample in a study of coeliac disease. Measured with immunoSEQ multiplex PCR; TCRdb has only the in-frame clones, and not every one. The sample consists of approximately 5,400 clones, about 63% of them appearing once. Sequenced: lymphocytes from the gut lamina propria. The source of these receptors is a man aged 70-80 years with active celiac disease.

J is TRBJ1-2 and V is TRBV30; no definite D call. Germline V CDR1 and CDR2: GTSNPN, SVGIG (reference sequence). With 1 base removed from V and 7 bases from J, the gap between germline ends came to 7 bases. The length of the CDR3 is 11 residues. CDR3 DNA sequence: TGTGCCTGGAGTGGTGGGAGTGGCTACACCTTC. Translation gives CAWSGGSGYTF. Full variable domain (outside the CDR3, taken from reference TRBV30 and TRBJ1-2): SQTIHQWPATLVQPVGSPLSLECTVEGTSNPNLYWYRQAAGRGLQLLFYSVGIGQISSEVPQNLSASRPQDRQFILSSKKLLLSDSGFYLCAWSGGSGYTFGSGTRLTVV.

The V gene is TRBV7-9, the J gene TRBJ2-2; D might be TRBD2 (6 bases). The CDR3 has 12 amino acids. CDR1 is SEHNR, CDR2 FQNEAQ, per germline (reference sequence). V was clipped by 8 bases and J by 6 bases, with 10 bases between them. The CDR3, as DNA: TGTGCCAGCCTGGCGGGGCCCGGGGAGCTGTTTTTT. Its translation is CASLAGPGELFF.

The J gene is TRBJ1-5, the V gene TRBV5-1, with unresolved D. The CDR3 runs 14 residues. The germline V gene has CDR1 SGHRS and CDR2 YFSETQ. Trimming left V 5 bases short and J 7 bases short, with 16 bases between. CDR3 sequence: CASSGGSPGQPQHF. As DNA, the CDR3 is TGCGCCAGCAGTGGAGGGTCCCCTGGGCAGCCCCAGCATTTT.

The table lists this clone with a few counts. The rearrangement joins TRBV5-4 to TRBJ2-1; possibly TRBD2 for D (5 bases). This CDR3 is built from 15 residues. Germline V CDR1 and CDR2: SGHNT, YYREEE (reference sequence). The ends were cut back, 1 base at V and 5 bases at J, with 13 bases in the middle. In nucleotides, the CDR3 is TGTGCCAGCAGCTTGTTTAGCGTAGGGAACAATGAGCAGTTCTTC. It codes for CASSLFSVGNNEQFF.

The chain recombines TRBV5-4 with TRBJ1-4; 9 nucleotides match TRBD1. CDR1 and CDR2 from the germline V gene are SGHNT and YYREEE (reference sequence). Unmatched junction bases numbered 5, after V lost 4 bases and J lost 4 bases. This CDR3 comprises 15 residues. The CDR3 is CASSLRDRDNEKLFF. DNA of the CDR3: TGTGCCAGCAGCCTCCGGGACAGGGATAATGAAAAACTGTTTTTT.

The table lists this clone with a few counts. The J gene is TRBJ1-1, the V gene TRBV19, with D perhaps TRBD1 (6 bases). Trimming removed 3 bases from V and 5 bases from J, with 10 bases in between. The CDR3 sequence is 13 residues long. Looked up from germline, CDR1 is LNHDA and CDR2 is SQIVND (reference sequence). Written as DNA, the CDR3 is TGTGCCAGTAGTATCAACACAGGGACTGAAGCTTTCTTT. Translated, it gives CASSINTGTEAFF.